Following are 2 T cell receptor beta chains from one sample sequenced in a study of blood T cell repertoires in COVID-19. Profiling relied on immunoSEQ multiplex PCR, and the TCRdb table lists in-frame clones only, not all of them. The sample carries some 330,000 clones, around nine tenths recorded once. The sample taken for sequencing was peripheral blood. The receptors were sampled from a woman aged 25 to 39 with COVID-19, enrolled during active disease.

The chain recombines TRBV14 with TRBJ1-2, with 7 bases lining up with TRBD1. J was trimmed by 8 bases and V by 1 base; bases with no gene match: 10. The CDR3 covers 15 residues. The germline gives CDR1 SGHDN, CDR2 FVKESK. In DNA, the CDR3 is TGTGCCAGCAGCCAAGGTCACAGGGGTGTGGGAGGCTACACCTTC. It specifies CASSQGHRGVGGYTF.

V is TRBV6-5 and J is TRBJ2-1; D unclear. Germline lookup yields CDR1 MNHEY and CDR2 SVGAGI. The CDR3 is 15 residues long. Trimming removed 4 bases at V and 4 bases at J, with 14 bases between. Here the CDR3 reads CASSSGRLIYNEQFF. The DNA for the CDR3 is TGTGCCAGCAGTTCGGGTCGCTTAATTTACAATGAGCAGTTCTTC.